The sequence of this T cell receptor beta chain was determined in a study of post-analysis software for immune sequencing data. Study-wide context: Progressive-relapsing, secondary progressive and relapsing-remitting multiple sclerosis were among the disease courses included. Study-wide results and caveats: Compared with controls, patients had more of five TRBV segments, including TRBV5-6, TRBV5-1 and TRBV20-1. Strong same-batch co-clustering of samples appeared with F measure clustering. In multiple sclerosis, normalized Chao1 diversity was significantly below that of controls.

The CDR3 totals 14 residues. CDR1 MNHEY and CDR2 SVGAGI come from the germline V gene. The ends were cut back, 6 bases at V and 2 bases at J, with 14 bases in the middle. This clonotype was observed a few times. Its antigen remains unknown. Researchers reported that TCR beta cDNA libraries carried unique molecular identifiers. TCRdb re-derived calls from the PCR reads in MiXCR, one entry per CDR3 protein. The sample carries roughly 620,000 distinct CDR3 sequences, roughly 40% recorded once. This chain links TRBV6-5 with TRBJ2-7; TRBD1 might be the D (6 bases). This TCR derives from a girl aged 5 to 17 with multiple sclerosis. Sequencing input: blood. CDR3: CASSEDPGAYEQYF. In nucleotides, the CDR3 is TGTGCCAGCAGCGAAGATCCAGGGGCCTACGAGCAGTACTTC.